This TCR beta chain was found in a study of cytomegalovirus exposure and HLA in healthy donors. The study's findings and limits: Previous analysis showed most TCR beta V segments were productive about 90% or about 30% of the time. In a later analysis, HLA-associated TCR beta chains were more clonally expanded than equally common others. In a later analysis, most CMV-associated TCR beta chains appeared HLA-restricted.

This clone was observed a handful of times. Its antigen is currently unknown. The V gene lost 8 bases and the J gene lost 2 bases, with 7 bases spanning the gap. The V gene's germline CDR1 is SGHNT and CDR2 YYREEE (reference sequence). The CDR3 is made up of 11 amino acids. With 60 Vbeta and 13 Jbeta primers, the PCR was carried out. Generated by immunoSEQ multiplex PCR, the TCRdb table keeps only in-frame clones and is missing some. The sample has roughly 190,000 clones, over 60% seen once. This chain links TRBV5-4 with TRBJ1-2, with D tentatively TRBD1 (6 bases). Material for sequencing was PBMCs. This TCR came from a man under 40 in good health and CMV-seropositive. The CDR3 DNA follows: TGTGCCAGTGGACAGAACTATGGCTACACCTTC. Translation: CASGQNYGYTF.